This T cell receptor (beta chain) was recovered during a study of cytomegalovirus exposure and HLA in healthy donors. V dropped 3 bases and J dropped 5 bases, with 16 bases sitting between them. Germline lookup yields CDR1 SGHTA and CDR2 FQGNSA. This CDR3 region has 15 residues. This clone was observed a handful of times. The PCR ran on 60 Vbeta and 13 Jbeta primers. TCRdb's copy holds only in-frame clones and misses some; the assay was immunoSEQ multiplex PCR. Of over 100,000 clones listed, more than 8% are singletons. Sequenced: PBMCs. The chain couples TRBV7-2 to TRBJ1-1; D possibly corresponds to TRBD1 (5 bases). The sequence was obtained from a middle-aged man in good health and CMV-seronegative. The CDR3 here is CASSLLLGGGTEAFF. CDR3 in DNA: TGTGCCAGCAGCTTGCTTCTTGGGGGGGGGACTGAAGCTTTCTTT.